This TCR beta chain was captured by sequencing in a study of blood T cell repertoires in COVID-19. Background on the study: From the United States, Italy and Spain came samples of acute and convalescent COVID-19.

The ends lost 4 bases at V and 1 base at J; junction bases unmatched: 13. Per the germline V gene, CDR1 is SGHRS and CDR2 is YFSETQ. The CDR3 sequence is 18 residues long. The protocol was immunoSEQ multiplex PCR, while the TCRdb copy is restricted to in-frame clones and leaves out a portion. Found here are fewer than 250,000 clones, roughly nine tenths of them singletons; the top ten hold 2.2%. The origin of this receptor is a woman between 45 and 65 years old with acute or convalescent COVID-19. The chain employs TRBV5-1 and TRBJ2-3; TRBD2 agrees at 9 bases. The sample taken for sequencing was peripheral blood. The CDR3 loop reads CASSLTRWERGGTDTQYF. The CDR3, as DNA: TGCGCCAGCAGCCTAACTCGGTGGGAGCGGGGGGGCACAGATACGCAGTATTTT.